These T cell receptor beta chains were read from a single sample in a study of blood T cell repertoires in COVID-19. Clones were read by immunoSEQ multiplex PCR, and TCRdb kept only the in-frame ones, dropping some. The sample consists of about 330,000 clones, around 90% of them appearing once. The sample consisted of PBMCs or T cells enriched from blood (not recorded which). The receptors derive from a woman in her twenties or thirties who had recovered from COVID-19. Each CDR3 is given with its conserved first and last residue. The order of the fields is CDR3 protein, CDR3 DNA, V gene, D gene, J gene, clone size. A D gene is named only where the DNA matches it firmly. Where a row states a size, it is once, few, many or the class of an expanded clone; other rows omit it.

CASSPGQTYNSPLHF	TGTGCCAGCAGCCCGGGACAGACCTATAATTCACCCCTCCACTTT	TRBV6-4	TRBD1	TRBJ1-6	NA
CASSPGTGGDTQYF	TGTGCCAGCTCACCCGGGACAGGAGGAGATACGCAGTATTTT	TRBV18	TRBD1	TRBJ2-3	NA
CASSEAPPHLPGTIYF	TGTGCCAGCAGTGAAGCCCCCCCCCACCTTCCGGGCACCATATATTTT	TRBV2	NA	TRBJ1-3	NA
CASSPRDSLNSPLHF	TGTGCCAGTAGTCCCCGGGACAGCCTGAATTCACCCCTCCACTTT	TRBV19	TRBD1	TRBJ1-6	NA
CASSTQMPGGNTEAFF	TGTGCCAGTAGTACCCAGATGCCGGGGGGAAACACTGAAGCTTTCTTT	TRBV19	NA	TRBJ1-1	NA
CASSLGPDRGGGNTIYF	TGTGCCAGCAGCTTAGGTCCAGATCGGGGTGGTGGAAACACCATATATTTT	TRBV7-6	NA	TRBJ1-3	once
CASGQGAAGNTIYF	TGTGCCAGCGGGCAGGGTGCCGCTGGAAACACCATATATTTT	TRBV9	NA	TRBJ1-3	NA
CASSIVQNEKLFF	TGTGCCAGTAGTATAGTGCAGAATGAAAAACTGTTTTTT	TRBV19	NA	TRBJ1-4	NA
CASIGSGNTEAFF	TGTGCCAGCATTGGCTCGGGGAACACTGAAGCTTTCTTT	TRBV3-1/TRBV3-2	NA	TRBJ1-1	NA
CASSPDREGEKLFF	TGTGCCAGCAGCCCGGACAGGGAGGGGGAAAAACTGTTTTTT	TRBV5-8	TRBD1	TRBJ1-4	NA
CASSPLQGFAFF	TGTGCCAGCAGCCCCTTACAGGGTTTTGCTTTCTTT	TRBV14	NA	TRBJ1-1	NA
CASSPGTSGGASYNEQFF	TGTGCCAGCAGCCCTGGGACTAGCGGGGGGGCTTCCTACAATGAGCAGTTCTTC	TRBV7-9	TRBD2	TRBJ2-1	NA
CASSQVRDRAYEQYF	TGCGCCAGCAGCCAGGTACGGGACAGGGCCTACGAGCAGTACTTC	TRBV5-1	TRBD1	TRBJ2-7	NA
CASSQAWSGAYEQYF	TGCGCCAGCAGCCAGGCCTGGTCAGGGGCCTACGAGCAGTACTTC	TRBV4-3	NA	TRBJ2-7	NA
CASSGTGLGSPLHF	TGTGCCAGCAGTGGGACAGGGCTCGGATCACCCCTCCACTTT	TRBV7-2	TRBD1	TRBJ1-6	NA
CASSQGGAPRTGELFF	TGTGCCAGCAGCCAAGGGGGTGCGCCGCGCACCGGGGAGCTGTTTTTT	TRBV5-6	NA	TRBJ2-2	NA
CAWSLGQGPGSYGYTF	TGTGCCTGGAGTCTGGGACAGGGTCCGGGATCCTATGGCTACACCTTC	TRBV30	TRBD1	TRBJ1-2	NA
CASSATGDRGAYEQYF	TGTGCCAGCAGCGCCACGGGGGACAGGGGTGCCTACGAGCAGTACTTC	TRBV7-8	TRBD1	TRBJ2-7	NA
CASSSSTGAPLEQFF	TGTGCCAGCAGCTCTAGCACAGGGGCCCCTTTGGAGCAGTTCTTC	TRBV11-2	TRBD1	TRBJ2-1	once
CASSLGWTEYGYTF	TGTGCCAGCAGCTTAGGGTGGACAGAGTATGGCTACACCTTC	TRBV7-2	NA	TRBJ1-2	NA
CASSLVGAGGYTF	TGTGCCAGCAGCTTAGTAGGGGCAGGGGGCTACACCTTC	TRBV7-9	NA	TRBJ1-2	NA
CASSRLRLGLNTEAFF	TGCGCCAGCAGCCGCCTAAGATTGGGGCTGAACACTGAAGCTTTCTTT	TRBV5-1	NA	TRBJ1-1	NA
CASSPPDRVGTEAFF	TGTGCCAGCAGTCCACCCGACAGGGTGGGCACTGAAGCTTTCTTT	TRBV6-2/TRBV6-3	TRBD1	TRBJ1-1	NA
CASTQGLGTIYF	TGTGCCAGCACACAGGGTTTAGGCACCATATATTTT	TRBV12-3/TRBV12-4	NA	TRBJ1-3	NA
CATSSLGTRSTEAFF	TGTGCCACCAGCAGCCTAGGGACAAGGAGTACTGAAGCTTTCTTT	TRBV15	NA	TRBJ1-1	NA
CASSRSLAGTPTDTQYF	TGTGCCAGCAGTCGGTCACTAGCGGGGACCCCCACAGATACGCAGTATTTT	TRBV27	TRBD2	TRBJ2-3	NA
CAISGRGGGGTEAFF	TGTGCCATCAGCGGCCGGGGCGGGGGCGGCACTGAAGCTTTCTTT	TRBV10-3	NA	TRBJ1-1	NA
CASSHGGTNYGYTF	TGTGCCAGTAGCCACGGCGGGACTAACTATGGCTACACCTTC	TRBV19	NA	TRBJ1-2	NA
CASSTRSGTNEKLFF	TGTGCCAGCAGCACCCGATCCGGGACTAATGAAAAACTGTTTTTT	TRBV9	NA	TRBJ1-4	NA
CASKGRDSEAFF	TGTGCCAGCAAGGGCCGGGACAGTGAAGCTTTCTTT	TRBV27	TRBD1	TRBJ1-1	NA
CASSPQGAGANEKLFF	TGCGCCAGCAGCCCACAGGGGGCTGGGGCTAATGAAAAACTGTTTTTT	TRBV4-1	TRBD1	TRBJ1-4	few
CATSRATGAEAFF	TGTGCCACCAGCAGAGCTACAGGGGCTGAAGCTTTCTTT	TRBV15	TRBD1	TRBJ1-1	NA
CASSLGQGSPLHF	TGTGCCAGCAGCTTAGGACAGGGTTCACCCCTCCACTTT	TRBV7-6	TRBD1	TRBJ1-6	NA
CASSVGRRSPLHF	TGTGCCAGCAGCGTAGGGAGGCGTTCACCCCTCCACTTT	TRBV9	NA	TRBJ1-6	NA
CASSPDRVQDTQYF	TGTGCCAGCAGCCCGGACAGGGTTCAAGATACGCAGTATTTT	TRBV5-4	TRBD1	TRBJ2-3	NA
CASSATGNTEAFF	TGTGCCAGCAGCGCGACAGGGAACACTGAAGCTTTCTTT	TRBV5-6	NA	TRBJ1-1	NA
CASSYSSSGGETQYF	TGTGCCAGCAGTTACTCGAGTTCTGGCGGGGAGACCCAGTACTTC	TRBV6-6	NA	TRBJ2-5	NA
CASNPSGGPNSPLHF	TGTGCCAGTAACCCTTCAGGGGGTCCCAATTCACCCCTCCACTTT	TRBV19	TRBD1	TRBJ1-6	NA
CASSARDRGSYEQYF	TGTGCCAGCAGCGCGCGGGACAGGGGCTCATACGAGCAGTACTTC	TRBV5-4	TRBD1	TRBJ2-7	few
CASSLDGTEQFF	TGTGCCAGCAGCTTAGACGGGACAGAGCAGTTCTTC	TRBV11-1	NA	TRBJ2-1	NA
CASRASSEEFF	TGTGCCAGCAGGGCTAGCTCCGAGGAGTTCTTC	TRBV6-5	NA	TRBJ2-1	NA
CASSLAPQGDRGTDTQYF	TGTGCCAGCAGCTTGGCCCCACAGGGGGATAGAGGGACAGATACGCAGTATTTT	TRBV5-5	TRBD1	TRBJ2-3	NA
CASNPGSNYGYTF	TGTGCCAGCAATCCAGGGTCAAACTATGGCTACACCTTC	TRBV2	NA	TRBJ1-2	NA
CASLPGLAYGEQFF	TGTGCCAGCCTTCCGGGACTAGCTTATGGCGAGCAGTTCTTC	TRBV9	TRBD2	TRBJ2-1	NA
CASSQQTSTDTQYF	TGTGCCAGCAGCCAACAGACTAGCACAGATACGCAGTATTTT	TRBV3-1/TRBV3-2	NA	TRBJ2-3	NA
CASSLGQAHSPLHF	TGTGCCAGCAGTCTCGGACAGGCGCATTCACCCCTCCACTTT	TRBV27	TRBD1	TRBJ1-6	NA
CASSSGGLAGPSYNEQFF	TGTGCCAGCAGCTCCGGCGGACTAGCGGGCCCATCCTACAATGAGCAGTTCTTC	TRBV7-3	TRBD2	TRBJ2-1	NA
CASSIVLVSYNEQFF	TGTGCCAGTAGTATAGTTTTAGTTTCGTACAATGAGCAGTTCTTC	TRBV19	NA	TRBJ2-1	NA
CASRPQGTGELFF	TGTGCCAGCAGGCCACAGGGTACCGGGGAGCTGTTTTTT	TRBV6-4	NA	TRBJ2-2	NA
CASQEGGGYQPQHF	TGTGCCAGCCAGGAAGGGGGCGGATATCAGCCCCAGCATTTT	TRBV6-5	TRBD1	TRBJ1-5	NA
CASSDGGAGISPLHF	TGTGCCAGCAGTGATGGTGGGGCGGGAATTTCACCCCTCCACTTT	TRBV6-1	NA	TRBJ1-6	NA
CASRGQGVQPQHF	TGTGCCAGCAGGGGACAGGGTGTTCAGCCCCAGCATTTT	TRBV2	TRBD1	TRBJ1-5	NA
CASSAPTGGTTEAFF	TGTGCCAGCAGTGCCCCGACAGGGGGGACCACTGAAGCTTTCTTT	TRBV2	TRBD1	TRBJ1-1	NA
CASSIVLVPYNEQFF	TGTGCCAGTAGTATCGTACTAGTCCCCTACAATGAGCAGTTCTTC	TRBV19	NA	TRBJ2-1	NA
CASSLAGEAFF	TGTGCCAGCAGCTTAGCGGGTGAAGCTTTCTTT	TRBV11-2	NA	TRBJ1-1	once